This entry lists 32 T cell receptor beta chains sequenced from one sample in a study of STAT5B mutations in CD4+ large granular lymphocyte leukemia. TCRdb's table, derived via immunoSEQ multiplex PCR, lists solely in-frame clones and lacks some. The repertoire holds about 35,000 clones, with approximately 67% as singletons. Specimen: CD4+ T cells from blood buffy coats. The origin of the receptors is a human donor in good health.

The J gene is TRBJ2-5, the V gene TRBV10-3, with 8 bases that match TRBD2. CDR3 size: 15 residues. Per the germline V gene, CDR1 is ENHRY and CDR2 is SYGVKD. Germline trimming cut 5 bases from V and 1 base from J; bases unmatched to any gene: 6. CDR3 DNA sequence: TGTGCCATCAGTCCCAGCGGGGGCCCCCAAGAGACCCAGTACTTC. Amino acids: CAISPSGGPQETQYF.

This chain uses TRBV18 with TRBJ1-2; D uncertain. From germline, CDR1 is KGHSH and CDR2 LQKENI. The CDR3 covers 14 residues. Trimming removed 6 bases at V and 6 bases at J, with 17 bases between. CDR3 protein: CASSPSLTQDGYTF. CDR3 coding DNA: TGTGCCAGCTCTCCGTCTTTGACCCAAGATGGCTACACCTTC.

J is TRBJ1-1 and V is TRBV2, with D tentatively TRBD1 (6 bases). The CDR3 sequence is 15 residues long. Per the germline V gene, CDR1 is SNHLY and CDR2 is FYNNEI. Trimming cost V 7 bases and J 0 bases, with 15 bases left between them. The CDR3 DNA sequence: TGTGCCAGCACCTCGCCGGACAGTCTGAACACTGAAGCTTTCTTT. Protein: CASTSPDSLNTEAFF. The variable domain in full, completed from reference TRBV2 and TRBJ1-1, reads EPEVTQTPSHQVTQMGQEVILRCVPISNHLYFYWYRQILGQKVEFLVSFYNNEISEKSEIFDDQFSVERPDGSNFTLKIRSTKLEDSAMYFCASTSPDSLNTEAFFGQGTRLTVV.

The chain combines TRBV25-1 with TRBJ2-5; 11 bases line up with TRBD2. The CDR3 runs to 14 residues. V trimming: 6 bases; J trimming: 4 bases; junction bases outside the gene matches: 4. Per the germline V gene, CDR1 is MGHDK and CDR2 is SYGVNS. CDR3 sequence reads: CASSLAGGRETQYF. The CDR3 DNA is TGTGCCAGCAGCCTAGCGGGGGGCAGAGAGACCCAGTACTTC. Drawing the rest from reference TRBV25-1 and TRBJ2-5, the complete variable domain is EADIYQTPRYLVIGTGKKITLECSQTMGHDKMYWYQQDPGMELHLIHYSYGVNSTEKGDLSSESTVSRIRTEHFPLTLESARPSHTSQYLCASSLAGGRETQYFGPGTRLLVL.

This chain's CDR3 is CASSPGGVETQYF. CDR3 nucleotides: TGTGCCAGCAGTCCCGGTGGGGTCGAGACCCAGTACTTC. This chain joins TRBV7-9 and TRBJ2-5; D remains unclear. Germline values: CDR1 SEHNR, CDR2 FQNEAQ (reference sequence). This CDR3 spans 13 amino acids. The ends were cut back, 6 bases at V and 5 bases at J, with 13 bases in the middle.

The chain joins TRBV5-6 to TRBJ2-3; 9 bases are shared with TRBD1. With V trimmed by 4 bases and J by 4 bases, 4 bases remained unmatched. The CDR3 covers 14 residues. Germline CDR1 SGHDT, CDR2 YYEEEE. The CDR3: CASSLGQGSDTQYF. The CDR3 DNA reads TGTGCCAGCAGCCTGGGACAGGGTTCAGATACGCAGTATTTT.

The rearrangement uses TRBV7-9 and TRBJ2-1, with 16 nucleotides matching TRBD2. The CDR3 extends over 18 amino acids. Germline values: CDR1 SEHNR, CDR2 FQNEAQ (reference sequence). J was trimmed by 5 bases and V by 1 base; bases with no gene match: 5. CDR3 sequence (DNA): TGTGCCAGCAGCTTAGTGGGGACTAGCGGGGGGGCGGACAATGAGCAGTTCTTC. Translated, it gives CASSLVGTSGGADNEQFF. The full variable domain, in which reference TRBV7-9 and TRBJ2-1 provide the parts outside the CDR3, is DTGVSQNPRHKITKRGQNVTFRCDPISEHNRLYWYRQTLGQGPEFLTYFQNEAQLEKSRLLSDRFSAERPKGSFSTLEIQRTEQGDSAMYLCASSLVGTSGGADNEQFFGPGTRLTVL.

This clone has a handful of counts. This chain uses TRBV10-3 with TRBJ1-2, with D unclear. This CDR3 contains 14 residues. Germline V gives CDR1 ENHRY, CDR2 SYGVKD. The V end was cut by 2 bases, the J end by 4 bases, with 11 bases between. The CDR3 is CAISEGRWSYGYTF. The DNA for the CDR3 is TGTGCCATCAGTGAGGGACGGTGGAGCTATGGCTACACCTTC.

The chain combines TRBV11-3 with TRBJ2-2; TRBD2 agrees at 9 bases. V lost 6 bases to trimming and J lost 7 bases; unmatched junction nucleotides: 15. Germline CDR1 is SGHNT and CDR2 is YENEEA. CDR3 length: 17 residues. CDR3 amino acids: CASRNRSGGSPGGELFF. For the CDR3, the DNA is TGTGCCAGCAGAAACCGTAGCGGGGGCTCCCCGGGCGGGGAGCTGTTTTTT.

V and J are TRBV10-3 and TRBJ1-1; TRBD1 is a possible D gene (6 bases). This CDR3 spans 13 amino acids. Trimming took off 6 bases at V and 3 bases at J, with 11 bases between the two ends. Germline V gene sequence: CDR1 ENHRY, CDR2 SYGVKD. CDR3 amino acids: CAISQGPDTEAFF. The CDR3 coding sequence is TGTGCCATCAGCCAGGGGCCGGACACTGAAGCTTTCTTT.

This clone was detected once. This chain joins TRBV6-4 and TRBJ1-2; TRBD1 matches 8 bases. V shed 3 bases and J 8 bases; nucleotides not matched to a gene: 8. Germline CDR1 and CDR2: MRHNA and SNTAGT. The CDR3 consists of 14 residues. CDR3: CASSETGGRGGYTF. For the CDR3, the DNA is TGTGCCAGCAGTGAAACAGGGGGACGTGGAGGCTACACCTTC.

V is TRBV7-3 and J is TRBJ2-5; 14 bases map to TRBD2. Germline trimming cut 0 bases from V and 4 bases from J; bases unmatched to any gene: 4. The CDR3 is 17 residues long. In germline, CDR1 is SGHTA, CDR2 FQGTGA. Here the CDR3 reads CASSLTGTSGGRETQYF. DNA for the CDR3: TGTGCCAGCAGCTTAACAGGGACTAGCGGGGGCCGAGAGACCCAGTACTTC.

V usage is TRBV29-1 and J usage is TRBJ2-3, with D possibly matching TRBD1 (5 bases). Germline-derived CDR1 and CDR2 are SQVTM and ANQGSEA. Trimming removed 5 bases at V and 1 base at J, with 10 bases between. The CDR3 contains 13 residues. The CDR3 reads CSVYQGGTDTQYF. In DNA form, the CDR3 reads TGCAGCGTTTATCAAGGGGGCACAGATACGCAGTATTTT.

A single count supports this clone. The V call is TRBV18, the J call TRBJ2-5; D is possibly TRBD1 (6 bases). CDR3 length: 15 residues. Trimming removed 0 bases at V and 4 bases at J, with 12 bases between. From germline, CDR1 is KGHSH and CDR2 LQKENI. CDR3 protein: CASSPPNRVGETQYF. CDR3 DNA: TGTGCCAGCTCACCACCCAACAGGGTGGGAGAGACCCAGTACTTC.

The DNA of the CDR3 is TGTGCCAGCACCCGACAGGCGCTAGGGGCCAACGTCCTGACTTTC. Amino acid sequence: CASTRQALGANVLTF. The J gene is TRBJ2-6, the V gene TRBV6-1; D might be TRBD1 (6 bases). In germline, CDR1 is MNHNS, CDR2 SASEGT. There are 15 residues in the CDR3. V gave up 7 bases and J gave up 4 bases, with 14 bases separating them.

The CDR3 coding sequence is TGTGCCAGCAGTGAACAGGGTACTGGAAACACCATATATTTT. Its protein is CASSEQGTGNTIYF. The V call is TRBV2, the J call TRBJ1-3, with TRBD1 as a possible D gene (5 bases). V was shortened by 2 bases and J by 2 bases, with 7 bases between the two germline ends. This CDR3 contains 14 residues. CDR1 is SNHLY, CDR2 FYNNEI, per germline.

The chain uses TRBV7-9 and TRBJ1-5; no clear D. Germline V gene lookup returns CDR1 SEHNR and CDR2 FQNEAQ (reference sequence). The CDR3 has 15 amino acids. Trimming took off 4 bases at V and 3 bases at J, with 13 bases between the two ends. The CDR3 DNA follows: TGTGCCAGCAGCTCAGCTCGGGAGACCAATCAGCCCCAGCATTTT. This sequence encodes CASSSARETNQPQHF.

The gene calls are TRBV19 and TRBJ2-5; D perhaps matches TRBD1 (5 bases). The germline V and J ends were trimmed by 3 bases and 3 bases, with 11 bases remaining between them. The CDR3 contains 14 residues. From germline, CDR1 is LNHDA and CDR2 SQIVND (reference sequence). In DNA form, the CDR3 reads TGTGCCAGTAGTATCTCCAGGGCCAAAGAGACCCAGTACTTC. Translated: CASSISRAKETQYF. Full variable domain (missing parts from reference TRBV19 and TRBJ2-5): DGGITQSPKYLFRKEGQNVTLSCEQNLNHDAMYWYRQDPGQGLRLIYYSQIVNDFQKGDIAEGYSVSREKKESFPLTVTSAQKNPTAFYLCASSISRAKETQYFGPGTRLLVL.

V is TRBV9 and J is TRBJ2-5, with D perhaps matching TRBD2 (6 bases). Germline-derived CDR1 and CDR2 are SGDLS and YYNGEE. The CDR3 spans 15 residues. Trimming cost V 5 bases and J 1 base, with 15 bases left between them. The CDR3 sequence: CASSSNVAAQETQYF. The CDR3 coding sequence is TGTGCCAGCAGTTCGAACGTAGCGGCCCAAGAGACCCAGTACTTC.

The V and J genes are TRBV25-1 and TRBJ1-1; 7 bases line up with TRBD1. CDR3 length: 14 amino acids. Germline CDR1 is MGHDK and CDR2 is SYGVNS. The ends lost 1 base at V and 4 bases at J; junction bases unmatched: 3. This chain's CDR3 is CASSELRTGTEAFF. The CDR3 coding sequence is TGTGCCAGCAGTGAATTGAGGACAGGCACTGAAGCTTTCTTT.

The V and J genes are TRBV18 and TRBJ1-5, with D maybe TRBD1 (5 bases). The CDR3 loop spans 16 amino acids. The V gene lost 0 bases and the J gene lost 6 bases, with 15 bases spanning the gap. Germline CDR1 is KGHSH and CDR2 is LQKENI. CDR3 sequence: CASSPPIKGERQPQHF. CDR3 in DNA: TGTGCCAGCTCACCACCGATAAAAGGGGAGCGTCAGCCCCAGCATTTT.

This clone occurred a few times. The genes are TRBV6-6 and TRBJ1-6; no clear D gene. Deletions cut 4 bases from V and 6 bases from J, with 4 bases between. The CDR3 is made up of 12 amino acids. Germline V gene data show CDR1 as MNHNY and CDR2 as SVGAGI (reference sequence). CDR3 in amino acids: CASSSRNSPLHF. CDR3 DNA: TGTGCCAGCAGTTCCCGTAATTCACCCCTCCACTTT.

This chain uses TRBV11-2 with TRBJ1-5; D is possibly TRBD1 (5 bases). The CDR3 loop spans 15 amino acids. From germline, CDR1 is SGHAT and CDR2 FQNNGV. Trimming removed 1 base from V and 2 bases from J, with 9 bases in between. CDR3 in amino acids: CASSLVGGGNQPQHF. Written as DNA, the CDR3 is TGTGCCAGCAGCTTAGTCGGGGGAGGCAATCAGCCCCAGCATTTT.

This chain connects TRBV6-5 to TRBJ1-1; D remains unclear. Germline lookup yields CDR1 MNHEY and CDR2 SVGAGI. Trimming left V 5 bases short and J 0 bases short, with 7 bases between. There are 13 residues in the CDR3. In DNA form, the CDR3 reads TGTGCCAGCAGTGATTCTATGAACACTGAAGCTTTCTTT. Residues: CASSDSMNTEAFF.

The gene calls are TRBV7-2 and TRBJ2-3, with a tentative D call TRBD1 (5 bases). The CDR3 covers 14 residues. The V end was cut by 5 bases, the J end by 3 bases, with 12 bases between. Germline V gene sequence: CDR1 SGHTA, CDR2 FQGNSA. CDR3 loop: CASSQGSMTDTQYF. The CDR3 coding sequence is TGTGCCAGCAGCCAGGGAAGTATGACAGATACGCAGTATTTT.

V is TRBV11-3 and J is TRBJ2-6; a weak D match, TRBD1 (6 bases). CDR1 is SGHNT, CDR2 YENEEA, per germline. The CDR3 length is 14 residues. Between the trimmed V and J ends, which lost 5 bases and 2 bases, there was a span of 7 bases. The CDR3 nucleotides are TGTGCCAGCAGCGGGACAACTGGGGCCAACGTCCTGACTTTC. It encodes CASSGTTGANVLTF.

The sample holds a few counts of this clone. The chain has TRBV7-9 and TRBJ1-5; D is unclear. Germline V gene lookup returns CDR1 SEHNR and CDR2 FQNEAQ (reference sequence). CDR3 length: 14 residues. V was clipped by 1 base and J by 4 bases, with 8 bases between them. The CDR3 spells CASSLGSGNQPQHF. Written as DNA, the CDR3 is TGTGCCAGCAGCTTAGGGTCCGGTAATCAGCCCCAGCATTTT. The variable domain in full, with the rest retrieved from reference TRBV7-9 and TRBJ1-5, is DTGVSQNPRHKITKRGQNVTFRCDPISEHNRLYWYRQTLGQGPEFLTYFQNEAQLEKSRLLSDRFSAERPKGSFSTLEIQRTEQGDSAMYLCASSLGSGNQPQHFGDGTRLSIL.

V gene TRBV14 combines with J gene TRBJ2-1, with 7 positions matching TRBD2. The CDR3 length is 12 residues. J was trimmed by 13 bases and V by 3 bases; bases with no gene match: 6. CDR1 SGHDN and CDR2 FVKESK come from the germline V gene. CDR3 DNA: TGTGCCAGCAGCCACGAGCGCGGGGGTCAGTTCTTC. This gives the protein CASSHERGGQFF.

This chain connects TRBV7-9 to TRBJ1-6; D remains unclear. Germline V gives CDR1 SEHNR, CDR2 FQNEAQ (reference sequence). V shed 5 bases and J shed 9 bases, with 17 bases lying between them. The CDR3 runs 15 residues. The CDR3 bases are TGTGCCAGCAGCCGGGTAGGCGGTCCGGGTTCACCCCTCCACTTT. Translation gives CASSRVGGPGSPLHF.

This clone has more than one count but fewer than ten. The rearrangement links TRBV6-1 to TRBJ2-1; unclear D gene. The CDR3 has 14 amino acids. Between the trimmed V and J ends, which lost 4 bases and 11 bases, there was a span of 18 bases. In germline, CDR1 is MNHNS, CDR2 SASEGT. CDR3 nucleotide sequence: TGTGCCAGCAGTGGGGTTAACGTCGCCCCCAAGCAGTTCTTC. Its translation is CASSGVNVAPKQFF.

The rearrangement joins TRBV7-9 to TRBJ2-7; 10 nucleotides align to TRBD1. The germline V gene encodes CDR1 SEHNR and CDR2 FQNEAQ (reference sequence). V trimming: 0 bases; J trimming: 5 bases; junction bases outside the gene matches: 7. The length of the CDR3 is 16 residues. CDR3 sequence: CASSLALRTGGDEQYF. CDR3 coding DNA: TGTGCCAGCAGCTTAGCGCTCCGGACAGGGGGGGACGAGCAGTACTTC. Full variable domain (rest looked up from reference TRBV7-9 and TRBJ2-7): DTGVSQNPRHKITKRGQNVTFRCDPISEHNRLYWYRQTLGQGPEFLTYFQNEAQLEKSRLLSDRFSAERPKGSFSTLEIQRTEQGDSAMYLCASSLALRTGGDEQYFGPGTRLTVT.

This chain uses TRBV19 with TRBJ1-4; 11 bases are shared with TRBD1. CDR1 and CDR2 (germline): LNHDA, SQIVND (reference sequence). The V and J ends lost 6 bases and 7 bases, in that order; junction bases with no gene match: 4. CDR3 length: 14 residues. The CDR3: CASRRTGGTEKLFF. The CDR3, as DNA: TGTGCCAGTAGGCGGACAGGGGGCACTGAAAAACTGTTTTTT.